These 26 T cell receptor beta chains came from one sample sequenced in a study of T-cell reconstitution after alpha-beta-depleted transplantation in children. Unique molecular identifiers were used to barcode this TCRbeta library. TCRdb reprocessed the PCR reads via MiXCR and lists one record per CDR3 protein. The repertoire holds about 540,000 distinct CDR3 sequences, 25% to 30% seen once, with about 35% in the top ten. The input for sequencing was PBMCs, taken before TCRalphabeta/CD19-depleted stem cell transplant. The receptors come from a boy under two years old with Wiskott-Aldrich syndrome, due to receive a stem cell transplant.

This clonotype was recorded a few times. The chain uses TRBV10-3 and TRBJ2-3; 9 nucleotides line up with TRBD2. The germline V gene encodes CDR1 ENHRY and CDR2 SYGVKD. CDR3 size: 17 residues. V trimming: 2 bases; J trimming: 6 bases; junction bases outside the gene matches: 12. CDR3 amino acids: CAISEGVIAGVEDTQYF. The CDR3 DNA sequence: TGTGCCATCAGTGAGGGGGTAATAGCGGGAGTAGAGGATACGCAGTATTTT.

The chain is built from TRBV21-1 and TRBJ2-5; TRBD1, the table's D call, lacks a check against the DNA. TRBV21-1 is a recognized pseudogene. This CDR3 comprises 13 residues. Here the CDR3 DNA reads TGTACCAGCAGTTCCGGGTTACCAGAGACCCAGTACTTC. Translation: CTSSSGLPETQYF.

This clonotype was found a few times. The chain has TRBV18 and TRBJ2-5; D is unresolved. CDR3 size: 12 residues. Trimming left V 1 base short and J 5 bases short, with 5 bases between. Germline CDR1 reads KGHSH; CDR2 reads LQKENI. The CDR3 protein is CASSPQSETQYF. The CDR3 DNA is TGTGCCAGCTCACCACAGTCGGAGACCCAGTACTTC.

The V gene is TRBV20-1, the J gene TRBJ2-1, with 13 bases matching TRBD2. The V segment lost 0 bases and the J segment 6 bases; nucleotides outside the gene matches: 8. This CDR3 is built from 17 residues. CDR1 is DFQATT, CDR2 SNEGSKA, per germline (reference sequence). This CDR3 reads CSARDPLAGGLSNEQFF. The CDR3 coding sequence is TGCAGTGCTAGAGACCCACTAGCGGGAGGGCTTAGCAATGAGCAGTTCTTC.

V and J are TRBV29-1 and TRBJ2-1; maybe TRBD1 (5 bases). CDR3 length equals 13 residues. The germline V and J ends were trimmed by 1 base and 7 bases, with 11 bases remaining between them. Germline CDR1 reads SQVTM; CDR2 reads ANQGSEA. The CDR3 DNA reads TGCAGCGTTGAAGCGGCAGGGAAGAATGAGCAGTTCTTC. It encodes CSVEAAGKNEQFF.

This chain links TRBV10-3 with TRBJ2-3, with D perhaps matching TRBD1 (5 bases). CDR3 size: 19 residues. V gave up 4 bases and J gave up 3 bases, with 26 bases separating them. The germline gives CDR1 ENHRY, CDR2 SYGVKD. CDR3 residues: CAISARNLRSGKETDTQYF. The CDR3 nucleotides read TGTGCCATCAGTGCCCGAAACTTAAGGTCAGGGAAGGAAACAGATACGCAGTATTTT.

V usage is TRBV6-1 and J usage is TRBJ2-4; perhaps TRBD1 as D (5 bases). Deletions cut 1 base from V and 4 bases from J, with 5 bases between. Germline CDR1 is MNHNS and CDR2 is SASEGT. This CDR3 comprises 13 residues. The CDR3 nucleotides read TGTGCCAGCAGTGAAGACAGGAAAAACATTCAGTACTTC. Encoded protein: CASSEDRKNIQYF.

The chain links TRBV6-5 to TRBJ2-2; D remains ambiguous. Germline values: CDR1 MNHEY, CDR2 SVGAGI. V was cut by 0 bases and J by 0 bases, with 5 bases left in between. The CDR3 contains 15 residues. The CDR3 DNA reads as TGTGCCAGCAGTTACTCTTACGCGAACACCGGGGAGCTGTTTTTT. This sequence encodes CASSYSYANTGELFF.

J is TRBJ1-3 and V is TRBV11-2; D is unclear. This CDR3 is built from 14 residues. Germline CDR1 is SGHAT and CDR2 is FQNNGV. V lost 2 bases, J lost 0 bases, and 5 bases lay in between. CDR3 residues: CASSLKTSGNTIYF. CDR3 in DNA: TGTGCCAGCAGCTTAAAGACCTCTGGAAACACCATATATTTT.

This sequence joins TRBV29-1 and TRBJ2-1, with TRBD2 identical over 7 bases. The V and J ends lost 4 bases and 7 bases, in that order; junction bases with no gene match: 10. CDR1 and CDR2 (germline): SQVTM, ANQGSEA. The CDR3 extends over 14 amino acids. CDR3 protein: CSVGWLAAANEQFF. CDR3 DNA sequence: TGCAGCGTTGGCTGGCTAGCGGCAGCTAATGAGCAGTTCTTC.

The genes are TRBV12-3 or TRBV12-4 and TRBJ1-1; D call uncertain. Trimming took 6 bases from V and 7 from J, leaving 12 bases between them. The CDR3 loop spans 12 amino acids. CDR3 amino acids: CASRRPVGEAFF. As DNA, the CDR3 is TGTGCCAGCAGAAGACCGGTGGGTGAAGCTTTCTTT.

V usage is TRBV12-3 or TRBV12-4 and J usage is TRBJ2-6; D is unclear. This CDR3 has 13 amino acids. With 2 bases removed from V and 2 bases from J, the gap between germline ends came to 1 base. CDR3 sequence (DNA): TGTGCCAGCAGTTTACCTGGGGCCAACGTCCTGACTTTC. It codes for CASSLPGANVLTF.

The chain couples TRBV7-6 to TRBJ1-6; D is uncertain. V was shortened by 5 bases and J by 10 bases, with 9 bases between the two germline ends. There are 12 residues in the CDR3. Germline V gene data show CDR1 as SGHVS and CDR2 as FNYEAQ. The CDR3 here is CASSELRSPLHF. CDR3 coding DNA: TGTGCCAGCAGCGAGCTTCGGTCACCCCTCCACTTT. Filled out from reference TRBV7-6 and TRBJ1-6, the complete variable domain reads GAGVSQSPRYKVTKRGQDVALRCDPISGHVSLYWYRQALGQGPEFLTYFNYEAQQDKSGLPNDRFSAERPEGSISTLTIQRTEQRDSAMYRCASSELRSPLHFGNGTRLTVT.

This clonotype was seen a handful of times. The V gene is TRBV5-8, the J gene TRBJ2-3; D is uncertain. Trimming removed 1 base at V and 2 bases at J, with 11 bases between. CDR1 is SGHTS and CDR2 is YDEGEE in the germline V gene. The CDR3 spans 15 residues. The CDR3 protein is CASSLLVGYTDTQYF. In DNA form, the CDR3 reads TGTGCCAGCAGCTTGTTGGTCGGATACACAGATACGCAGTATTTT.

The V gene is TRBV5-1, the J gene TRBJ1-6; 7 bases are shared with TRBD1. Germline CDR1 reads SGHRS; CDR2 reads YFSETQ. With 4 bases clipped from V and 10 bases from J, the junction kept 8 bases outside the gene matches. This CDR3 contains 14 residues. In nucleotides, the CDR3 is TGCGCCAGCAGCGAGCAGGGGGGAGGCTCACCCCTCCACTTT. It translates to CASSEQGGGSPLHF.

This chain uses TRBV5-6 with TRBJ2-7; TRBD1 agrees at 7 bases. The CDR3 is 14 residues long. The ends lost 3 bases at V and 1 base at J; junction bases unmatched: 4. CDR1 SGHDT and CDR2 YYEEEE come from the germline V gene. CDR3 protein: CASSYGDRSYEQYF. The DNA of the CDR3 is TGTGCCAGCAGCTACGGGGACAGATCCTACGAGCAGTACTTC.

The genes are TRBV7-8 and TRBJ2-6; 8 nucleotides agree with TRBD1. CDR3 size: 16 residues. CDR1 is SGHVS and CDR2 is FQNEAQ in the germline V gene. Trimming cost V 3 bases and J 4 bases; bases outside gene matches: 5. The CDR3 DNA follows: TGTGCCAGCAGCTTGGTACAGGGGGTCGGGGCCAACGTCCTGACTTTC. Protein: CASSLVQGVGANVLTF.

This clonotype has more than one count but fewer than ten. The rearrangement joins TRBV24-1 to TRBJ2-1, with no clear D. This CDR3 region has 13 residues. From germline, CDR1 is KGHDR and CDR2 SFDVKD. V lost 1 base and J lost 7, with 7 bases in between. CDR3 loop: CATSDLVGNEQFF. In nucleotides, the CDR3 is TGTGCCACCAGTGATTTAGTGGGAAATGAGCAGTTCTTC.

There are a few counts of this clonotype. This chain connects TRBV20-1 to TRBJ2-1; no clear D gene. The germline V gene encodes CDR1 DFQATT and CDR2 SNEGSKA (reference sequence). The CDR3 has 10 residues. This chain's CDR3 is CSWGYNEQFF. The CDR3 nucleotides read TGCTCTTGGGGCTACAATGAGCAGTTCTTC.

In this sample, this clonotype turned up many times. The J gene is TRBJ2-6, the V gene TRBV5-1; possible D gene TRBD2, 7 bases. This CDR3 is built from 16 residues. Trimming took off 1 base at V and 4 bases at J, with 12 bases between the two ends. Germline loops: CDR1 SGHRS, CDR2 YFSETQ. This chain's CDR3 is CASSLIGGAGANVLTF. The DNA for the CDR3 is TGCGCCAGCAGCTTGATAGGGGGGGCCGGGGCCAACGTCCTGACTTTC.

The rearrangement joins TRBV5-5 to TRBJ2-7, with 7 bases identical to TRBD2. Germline V CDR1 and CDR2: SGHKS, YYEKEE (reference sequence). This CDR3 is built from 16 residues. V shed 4 bases, J shed 5 bases, and the junction held 15 bases outside the gene matches. The CDR3 sequence is CASSPRPAGAGNEQYF. CDR3 in DNA: TGTGCCAGCAGCCCCCGGCCCGCGGGAGCAGGCAACGAGCAGTACTTC.

The V and J genes are TRBV10-2 and TRBJ2-5; the match to TRBD2 covers 14 bases. Germline lookup yields CDR1 WSHSY and CDR2 SAAADI. The CDR3 is 17 residues long. V lost 7 bases to trimming and J lost 6 bases; unmatched junction nucleotides: 13. CDR3 DNA: TGCGCCAGCATCGGGACTAGCGGGAGTCGGGACGTACAGACCCAGTACTTC. Translating it yields CASIGTSGSRDVQTQYF.

This clonotype was counted only a few times. This rearrangement joins TRBV9 to TRBJ2-2; D call uncertain. This CDR3 is built from 16 residues. The germline CDR1 and CDR2 sequences are SGDLS and YYNGEE. The germline V and J ends were trimmed by 3 bases and 0 bases, with 12 bases remaining between them. CDR3 protein: CASSEGGFANTGELFF. The CDR3 coding sequence is TGTGCCAGCAGCGAGGGCGGCTTCGCGAACACCGGGGAGCTGTTTTTT.

The V and J genes are TRBV12-3 or TRBV12-4 and TRBJ1-5; a possible D gene is TRBD1 (6 bases). The V end was cut by 7 bases, the J end by 7 bases, with 14 bases between. The CDR3 extends over 13 amino acids. The DNA of the CDR3 is TGTGCCAGCACCTCCTCTACAGGGCAGCCCCAGCATTTT. Protein: CASTSSTGQPQHF.

The count of this clonotype is one. The genes are TRBV30 and TRBJ1-2; 8 nucleotides align to TRBD1. Looked up from germline, CDR1 is GTSNPN and CDR2 is SVGIG (reference sequence). V trimming: 2 bases; J trimming: 8 bases; junction bases outside the gene matches: 7. This CDR3 has 13 amino acids. The CDR3 DNA is TGTGCCTGGAGTACGGGGACAGGAAAGGGCTACACCTTC. It specifies CAWSTGTGKGYTF.

The chain joins TRBV5-6 to TRBJ2-3; 7 bases are a match to TRBD2. Trimming took 6 bases from V and 4 from J; bases not matched to a gene: 11. CDR1 and CDR2 (germline): SGHDT, YYEEEE. The CDR3 has 15 residues. The CDR3 sequence: CASTDTQREPDTQYF. In nucleotides, the CDR3 is TGTGCCAGCACCGATACTCAGCGGGAACCAGATACGCAGTATTTT.